A selection of T cell receptor beta chains follows, all from one sample in a study of blood T cells in healthy people across ages. TCRdb re-analysed the 5' RACE reads in MiXCR, keeping a single row per CDR3 protein. Of more than 900,000 distinct CDR3 sequences in the sample, 25% to 30% were seen once. The same sample was also studied in work on T cells of mothers and their children.

Material: blood. These receptors were collected from a woman in her 40s in good health. CDR3s include the opening cysteine and the closing phenylalanine or tryptophan. The D gene is left open where the match is weak. Clone size is stated in some rows and not others, as once, few, many or a class when expanded.

d_call clone_size j_call v_call cdr3_length cdr3_aa cdr3_nt
TRBD1 many TRBJ2-7 TRBV12-3/TRBV12-4 15 CASSSSGQVTYEQYF TGTGCCAGCAGTTCATCGGGACAGGTAACCTACGAGCAGTACTTC
TRBD1 - TRBJ2-5 TRBV28 14 CASRSGTAKETQYF TGTGCCAGCAGGTCCGGGACAGCTAAAGAGACCCAGTACTTC
- - TRBJ1-5 TRBV6-4 15 CASRTGRFSNQPQHF TGTGCCAGCAGGACTGGGAGGTTTAGCAATCAGCCCCAGCATTTT
- many TRBJ1-3 TRBV20-1 14 CSATGQKVGNTIYF TGCAGTGCTACAGGACAGAAGGTTGGAAACACCATATATTTT
- - TRBJ2-7 TRBV6-5 14 CASSYSIRGDEQYF TGTGCCAGCAGTTACTCGATTAGGGGGGACGAGCAGTACTTC
- - TRBJ2-4 TRBV7-2 14 CASSLVSRYNIQYF TGTGCCAGCAGCTTAGTTTCCAGATACAACATTCAGTACTTC
- - TRBJ2-7 TRBV20-1 14 CSAPDIGGGYEQYF TGCAGTGCTCCAGACATCGGAGGGGGGTACGAGCAGTACTTC
TRBD1 many TRBJ1-2 TRBV4-1 14 CASSQPGTGKGYTF TGCGCCAGCAGCCAACCCGGGACAGGGAAGGGCTACACCTTC
- once TRBJ1-6 TRBV5-1 15 CASSLGPEGNSPLHF TGCGCCAGCAGCCTCGGGCCAGAGGGTAATTCACCCCTCCACTTT
TRBD2 many TRBJ2-3 TRBV20-1 15 CSARDPLAGFNTQYF TGCAGTGCTAGAGACCCACTAGCGGGGTTTAATACGCAGTATTTT
TRBD2 - TRBJ2-1 TRBV7-3 14 CASSISGTSNEQFF TGTGCCAGCAGCATTTCCGGGACTAGCAATGAGCAGTTCTTC
TRBD1 many TRBJ2-7 TRBV28 12 CASSIRGFEQYF TGTGCCAGCAGCATCAGGGGGTTCGAGCAGTACTTC
- few TRBJ2-1 TRBV3-1 16 CASSPGPQASYNEQFF TGTGCCAGCAGCCCGGGACCGCAAGCCTCCTACAATGAGCAGTTCTTC
- few TRBJ2-7 TRBV30 11 CASGLPSEQYF TGTGCCTCTGGACTACCGTCCGAGCAGTACTTC
TRBD1 - TRBJ2-3 TRBV7-2 16 CASSQGTGGRSDTQYF TGTGCCAGCAGCCAAGGGACAGGGGGCCGCTCAGATACGCAGTATTTT
- - TRBJ1-2 TRBV6-5 12 CASSYSGLGYTF TGTGCCAGCAGTTACAGTGGCCTTGGCTACACCTTC
TRBD1 few TRBJ2-5 TRBV6-5 16 CASSYTTGIRQGAQYF TGTGCCAGCAGTTATACTACCGGGATTAGGCAGGGGGCCCAGTACTTC
- - TRBJ2-5 TRBV11-2 13 CVSSLDMRDERYF TGTGTCAGCAGCTTAGATATGAGGGACGAGCGGTACTTC
TRBD2 - TRBJ2-1 TRBV29-1 14 CSVGGPNTYNEQFF TGCAGCGTGGGAGGGCCAAACACCTACAATGAGCAGTTCTTC
TRBD2 - TRBJ2-7 TRBV12-3/TRBV12-4 13 CANTQGGIYVQYF TGTGCCAACACCCAGGGAGGGATCTACGTGCAGTACTTC
TRBD2 - TRBJ2-1 TRBV28 15 CASSLSRDYHNGQFF TGTGCCAGCAGTCTCTCCCGGGACTACCACAATGGGCAGTTCTTC
- - TRBJ1-2 TRBV16 16 CASSQLEGTGNYGYTF TGTGCCAGCAGCCAATTGGAAGGGACCGGGAATTATGGCTACACCTTC
TRBD1 few TRBJ2-2 TRBV7-7 15 CASSYGTGPTGELFF TGTGCTAGCAGCTACGGGACAGGGCCCACCGGGGAGCTGTTTTTT
TRBD1 few TRBJ1-2 TRBV20-1 15 CSARRNLDRDYGYTF TGCAGTGCTAGACGAAACCTAGACAGGGACTATGGCTACACCTTC
- many TRBJ2-7 TRBV5-1 14 CASSLDQGHYEQYF TGCGCCAGCAGCTTGGATCAGGGCCACTACGAGCAGTACTTC
TRBD1 many TRBJ1-1 TRBV7-3 16 CASSQGVGDGNTEAFF TGTGCCAGCAGCCAGGGGGTTGGGGATGGAAACACTGAAGCTTTCTTT
- - TRBJ2-1 TRBV20-1 13 CSARESADNEQFF TGCAGTGCTAGAGAGTCGGCGGACAATGAGCAGTTCTTC
TRBD2 - TRBJ2-1 TRBV4-1 15 CASSTGLADYNEQFF TGCGCCAGCTCGACGGGACTAGCGGACTACAATGAGCAGTTCTTC
TRBD2 - TRBJ2-3 TRBV19 13 CASSIGGGRTQYF TGTGCCAGTAGTATAGGCGGGGGGCGCACGCAGTATTTT
- - TRBJ1-2 TRBV20-1 11 CSARDGGGYTF TGCAGTGCTAGAGATGGCGGGGGCTACACCTTC
- - TRBJ2-3 TRBV5-1 14 CASSLNTAADTQYF TGCGCCAGCAGCTTGAACACAGCGGCAGATACGCAGTATTTT
- - TRBJ2-7 TRBV29-1 12 CSVVSATYEQYF TGCAGCGTTGTCTCAGCAACCTACGAGCAGTACTTC
- few TRBJ1-5 TRBV9 15 CASSVFPGGNQPQHF TGTGCCAGCAGCGTATTTCCTGGGGGCAATCAGCCCCAGCATTTT
TRBD2 - TRBJ2-1 TRBV7-2 17 CASSLDPGTRKNNEQFF TGTGCCAGCAGCTTAGACCCCGGGACTAGAAAGAACAATGAGCAGTTCTTC
- - TRBJ1-1 TRBV28 16 CASSLSALGARTEAFF TGTGCCAGCAGTTTAAGTGCGTTGGGGGCTAGGACTGAAGCTTTCTTT
- - TRBJ1-2 TRBV30 13 CAWSVQGFNGYTF TGTGCCTGGAGTGTACAGGGCTTTAATGGCTACACCTTC
TRBD1 - TRBJ2-1 TRBV7-2 14 CASSWGQGVGEQFF TGTGCCAGCAGCTGGGGACAGGGAGTAGGTGAGCAGTTCTTC
- - TRBJ1-5 TRBV7-9 12 CASSLNWQPQHF TGTGCCAGCAGCTTAAATTGGCAGCCCCAGCATTTT
- - TRBJ2-1 TRBV7-2 15 CASSLSQGPINEQFF TGTGCCAGCAGCTTAAGCCAGGGTCCTATCAATGAGCAGTTCTTC
- few TRBJ1-3 TRBV29-1 12 CSVTGIGNTIYF TGCAGCGTCACAGGGATTGGAAACACCATATATTTT
- - TRBJ2-3 TRBV12-3/TRBV12-4 14 CASTPARGGDTQYF TGTGCCAGCACCCCCGCTAGGGGAGGAGATACGCAGTATTTT
TRBD2 - TRBJ2-1 TRBV27 17 CTSSLSPRAGGYNEQFF TGTACCAGCAGTTTATCGCCACGGGCGGGGGGGTACAATGAGCAGTTCTTC
- - TRBJ2-7 TRBV5-1 11 CASSSRDGQYF TGCGCCAGCAGCAGCAGGGACGGGCAGTACTTC
TRBD2 - TRBJ2-1 TRBV7-8 18 CASSFSSLAGGIYNEQFF TGTGCCAGCAGCTTCTCCTCCCTAGCGGGGGGGATCTACAATGAGCAGTTCTTC
- many TRBJ2-7 TRBV7-2 13 CASSLGLQYEQYF TGTGCCAGCAGCTTAGGTCTACAATACGAGCAGTACTTC
- few TRBJ1-2 TRBV10-3 13 CAIRSRGEHGYTF TGTGCCATCAGATCCAGGGGCGAGCATGGCTACACCTTC
- - TRBJ1-2 TRBV27 17 CASSPLPAGGKHYGYTF TGTGCCAGCAGTCCCTTGCCGGCCGGGGGAAAGCACTATGGCTACACCTTC
TRBD2 - TRBJ2-3 TRBV6-4 15 CASSGSAGGTDAQYF TGTGCCAGCAGTGGCTCGGCGGGGGGCACAGATGCGCAGTATTTT
- - TRBJ1-1 TRBV27 14 CASIKGWGVTEAFF TGTGCCAGCATTAAGGGTTGGGGGGTCACTGAAGCTTTCTTT
- many TRBJ1-1 TRBV28 12 CASSLVVTEAFF TGTGCCAGCAGTTTAGTCGTCACTGAAGCTTTCTTT
- - TRBJ2-7 TRBV18 15 CASSPLRGGEREQYF TGTGCCAGCTCACCACTCAGGGGAGGGGAGCGCGAGCAGTACTTC
- - TRBJ2-7 TRBV6-2/TRBV6-3 12 CASRPGGYEQYF TGTGCCAGCAGGCCTGGGGGTTACGAGCAGTACTTC
- few TRBJ2-1 TRBV27 14 CASSLSDGSNEQFF TGTGCCAGCAGTTTATCGGACGGGAGTAATGAGCAGTTCTTC